This T cell receptor beta chain derives from a study of T cells after yellow fever vaccination. The V and J ends lost 7 bases and 1 base, in that order; junction bases with no gene match: 8. The CDR3 loop spans 17 amino acids. Study conclusions and caveats: Overall, a small share of clonotypes was seen in both CD4 and CD8 compartments.

On this clonotype itself: Its target is unknown.

One entry per CDR3 protein, called by TCRdb with MiXCR from the 5' RACE reads. The data hold under 700,000 distinct CDR3 sequences, with 17% observed a single time. The chain recombines TRBV12-3 or TRBV12-4 with TRBJ2-6; 9 bases fit TRBD1. This clonotype was sampled from a young man who received the YFV17D yellow fever vaccine. The source was PBMCs, collected 5 days after the first yellow fever vaccination. The chain's CDR3 is CASTPGTGRSGANVLTF. The CDR3 bases are TGTGCCAGCACCCCTGGGACAGGGCGGTCTGGGGCCAACGTCCTGACTTTC.